This record covers a single TCR beta chain. The antigen remains unidentified. TCRdb's copy holds only in-frame clones and misses some; the assay was immunoSEQ multiplex PCR. The sample records some 170,000 clones, around 94% being singletons. The record originates from a study of T cell responses to AZD1222 COVID-19 vaccine. The V gene end was trimmed by 0 bases and the J gene end by 1 base; junction bases not matched to a gene: 7. This CDR3 has 17 residues. Germline-derived CDR1 and CDR2 are MGHRA and YSYEKL. Findings and limits, study-wide: Spike-specific TCR breadth and depth rose after two AZD1222 doses. Possibly, clonal diversity was underestimated; donors were largely white British and included more females. Seropositivity was recorded at baseline in only 6 or 7 AZD1222 recipients. Researchers report vaccine-associated CD4 TCRs spanning spike, with dominance at 160-218 and 743-854.

The receptor's source is an adult in good health. The V gene is TRBV4-1, the J gene TRBJ1-1; 8 bases match TRBD1. The material was peripheral blood, obtained on day 0 of AZD1222 vaccination. The CDR3 sequence: CASSQEGQAKQNTEAFF. DNA for the CDR3: TGCGCCAGCAGCCAAGAGGGACAGGCAAAACAGAACACTGAAGCTTTCTTT.